A selection of T cell receptor beta chains follows, all from one sample in a study of cytomegalovirus exposure and HLA in healthy donors. Sequenced by immunoSEQ multiplex PCR; TCRdb stores in-frame clones only, minus some. This table has about 170,000 clones, roughly 70% appearing once. Sequenced material: PBMCs. The receptors were sampled from a woman in her fifties or sixties in good health and CMV-seropositive. The CDR3 runs from the conserved cysteine through the conserved F or W. The order of the fields is D gene, V gene, clone size, CDR3 length, J gene, CDR3 DNA, CDR3 protein. D genes are given only for firm matches. Clone size appears in some rows only: once, few, many, or a class for an expanded clone.

.	TRBV5-1	.	14	TRBJ2-3	TGCGCCAGCACCCAGGATTGGAGCACAGATACGCAGTATTTT	CASTQDWSTDTQYF
.	TRBV9	few	13	TRBJ1-4	TGTGCCAGCAGCCCGCGGCCTAATGAAAAACTGTTTTTT	CASSPRPNEKLFF
.	TRBV5-6	.	13	TRBJ1-1	TGTGCCAGCACCCACAGGGCGAACACTGAAGCTTTCTTT	CASTHRANTEAFF
TRBD1	TRBV15	.	15	TRBJ1-2	TGTGCCACCAGCAGAGATCGGCAGGGGGACTATGGCTACACCTTC	CATSRDRQGDYGYTF
.	TRBV5-1	.	13	TRBJ2-2	TGCGCCAGCAATTCCGGGAATCTAGGGGAGCTGTTTTTT	CASNSGNLGELFF
TRBD1	TRBV6-1	.	13	TRBJ2-1	TGTGCCAGTACCGGGACAGCAGACAATGAGCAGTTCTTC	CASTGTADNEQFF
TRBD1	TRBV7-9	.	15	TRBJ1-1	TGTTCCAGCAGCTTAGCGCGGACAGGGAACACTGAAGCTTTCTTT	CSSSLARTGNTEAFF
TRBD1	TRBV7-9	once	15	TRBJ1-2	TGTGCCAGCAGCTTAGTCGGGACAGGGGGCATGGGCTACACCTTC	CASSLVGTGGMGYTF
TRBD2	TRBV5-1	.	13	TRBJ2-4	TGCGCCAGCAGCTTTATCGGGGGGGACATTCAGTACTTC	CASSFIGGDIQYF
TRBD1	TRBV7-9	.	12	TRBJ1-1	TGTGCCAGCAGCAGGGGGCTCGCTGAAGCTTTCTTT	CASSRGLAEAFF
.	TRBV29-1	.	14	TRBJ1-1	TGCAGCGTCGCGCTTCAGCGTCCCGACGGAAGGGCTTTCTTT	CSVALQRPDGRAFF
.	TRBV2	.	14	TRBJ2-3	TGTGCCAGCAGTGACGACTTGTCCACAGATACGCAGTATTTT	CASSDDLSTDTQYF
TRBD1	TRBV7-3	.	14	TRBJ2-2	TGTGCCAGTAGTCCGGGACAGGGGTCCGGGGAGCTGTTTTTT	CASSPGQGSGELFF
TRBD2	TRBV9	once	15	TRBJ2-5	TGTGCCAGCAGCGTGACTAGCGGGGGAGTAGAGACCCAGTACTTC	CASSVTSGGVETQYF
TRBD2	TRBV5-4	.	15	TRBJ2-3	TGTGCCAGCAGCTCGGGGACTAGCCTCGCAGATACGCAGTATTTT	CASSSGTSLADTQYF
TRBD1	TRBV6-1	.	15	TRBJ2-2	TGTGCCAGCAGTGAAGGGACAGGGGCTACCGGGGAGCTGTTTTTT	CASSEGTGATGELFF
.	TRBV27	.	14	TRBJ1-1	TGTGCCAGCAGTTTATTAGGTTCTAGCACTGAAGCTTTCTTT	CASSLLGSSTEAFF
.	TRBV30	.	11	TRBJ2-1	TGTGCCTGGACAGGGGCGGATGAGCAGTTCTTC	CAWTGADEQFF
.	TRBV6-1	.	12	TRBJ1-1	TGTGCCAGCAGTGAAAGAGGAACTGAAGCTTTCTTT	CASSERGTEAFF
.	TRBV6-6	.	13	TRBJ2-3	TGTGCCAGCAGGACCACCGGGGCAGATACGCAGTATTTT	CASRTTGADTQYF
.	TRBV7-9	.	18	TRBJ1-6	TGTGCCAGCAGCTTAACGCAGGGAAGGTTGGGTTCGGATTCACCCCTCCACTTT	CASSLTQGRLGSDSPLHF
TRBD2	TRBV2	.	13	TRBJ2-3	TGTGCCAGCTTGAGCGGGGGGGCGGATACGCAGTATTTT	CASLSGGADTQYF
.	TRBV2	.	13	TRBJ1-5	TGTGCCAGCTCCGGGGGGGGCGATCAGCCCCAGCATTTT	CASSGGGDQPQHF
TRBD1	TRBV29-1	once	14	TRBJ2-1	TGCAGCGTTCCGGGACAGGGGGGCTACAATGAGCAGTTCTTC	CSVPGQGGYNEQFF
.	TRBV5-4	.	15	TRBJ2-1	TGTGCCAGCAGCTTGGGCAGGGCCCTTTATGGGGAGCAGTTCTTC	CASSLGRALYGEQFF
.	TRBV5-8	few	15	TRBJ2-2	TGTGCCAGCAGCTTGTATCAGAAAAACACCGGGGAGCTGTTTTTT	CASSLYQKNTGELFF
.	TRBV7-2	.	14	TRBJ1-5	TGTGCCAGCAGCGTTTGGGGGGGCGGGCAGCCCCAGCATTTT	CASSVWGGGQPQHF
.	TRBV5-1	.	12	TRBJ2-7	TGCGCCAGCAGCTTACAGGGCGGCGAGCAGTACTTC	CASSLQGGEQYF
.	TRBV5-4	.	16	TRBJ1-2	TGTGCCAGCACCCCCAGAAGGAATCTCGGGCCGGGGGGCTACACCTTC	CASTPRRNLGPGGYTF
.	TRBV7-8	.	14	TRBJ2-5	TGTGCCAGCAGCTTAGACACAAACCAAGAGACCCAGTACTTC	CASSLDTNQETQYF
.	TRBV7-8	.	14	TRBJ1-6	TGTGCCAGCAGCTTAGGGGCGGGTAATTCACCCCTCCACTTT	CASSLGAGNSPLHF
.	TRBV2	.	15	TRBJ2-2	TGTGCCAGCAATCGACTAGACCCGAACACCGGGGAGCTGTTTTTT	CASNRLDPNTGELFF
.	TRBV2	.	10	TRBJ1-2	TGTGCCTCGGGGGGGGGAGTCTACACCTTC	CASGGGVYTF
TRBD1	TRBV19	.	15	TRBJ1-1	TGTGCCAGTAGTATCGGGACAGGGGGCCAGACTGAAGCTTTCTTT	CASSIGTGGQTEAFF
TRBD1	TRBV2	.	14	TRBJ2-7	TGTGCCAGCAAGCGGGACAGGGGCCCCATCGAGCAGTACTTC	CASKRDRGPIEQYF
TRBD1	TRBV6-1	.	16	TRBJ2-4	TGTGCCAGCAGTGAAAAGAGAAGGGACAGCAAAAACATTCAGTACTTC	CASSEKRRDSKNIQYF
.	TRBV15	.	13	TRBJ1-1	TGTGCCACCAGCAGAGTGTCCCCCGGGGAGGCTTTCTTT	CATSRVSPGEAFF
TRBD1	TRBV4-1	.	17	TRBJ2-1	TGCGCCAGCAGTCCCAAGCTTGAAGCAGGGGGTAGCAATGAGCAGTTCTTC	CASSPKLEAGGSNEQFF
.	TRBV6-1	.	14	TRBJ2-7	TGTGCCAGCTCAGGTGGTGTATCACCCTACGAGCAGTACTTC	CASSGGVSPYEQYF
.	TRBV5-6	.	14	TRBJ2-5	TGTGCCAGCAGCACGACTAGAAGTGGAGAGACCCAGTACTTC	CASSTTRSGETQYF
.	TRBV5-5	.	13	TRBJ1-1	TGTGCCAGCAGCTGGGCGATGAACACTGAAGCTTTCTTT	CASSWAMNTEAFF
TRBD1	TRBV27	.	15	TRBJ2-1	TGTGCCAGCAGTTCTCCGGGACAGGGGGCAAGTGAGCAGTTCTTC	CASSSPGQGASEQFF
TRBD1	TRBV2	.	15	TRBJ2-7	TGTGCCAGCAGACAACAGGGGGTATCAATCTACGAGCAGTACTTC	CASRQQGVSIYEQYF
TRBD1	TRBV6-1	.	13	TRBJ2-2	TGTGCCAGCAGGAAGGGGGCAACCGGGGAGCTGTTTTTT	CASRKGATGELFF
.	TRBV2	.	15	TRBJ1-1	TGTGCCAGCAGCGTAACCAGGGCTATGAACACTGAAGCTTTCTTT	CASSVTRAMNTEAFF